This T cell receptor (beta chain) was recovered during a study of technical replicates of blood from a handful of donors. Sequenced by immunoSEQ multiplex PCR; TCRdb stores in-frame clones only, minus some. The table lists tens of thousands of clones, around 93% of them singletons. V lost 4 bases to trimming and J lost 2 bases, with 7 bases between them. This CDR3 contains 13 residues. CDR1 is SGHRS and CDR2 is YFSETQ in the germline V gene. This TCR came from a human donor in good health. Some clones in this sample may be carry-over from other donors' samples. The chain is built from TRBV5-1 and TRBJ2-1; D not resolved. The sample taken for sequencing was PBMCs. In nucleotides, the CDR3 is TGCGCCAGCAGCCCAGACACCTACAATGAGCAGTTCTTC. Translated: CASSPDTYNEQFF. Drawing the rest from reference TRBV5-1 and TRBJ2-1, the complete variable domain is KAGVTQTPRYLIKTRGQQVTLSCSPISGHRSVSWYQQTPGQGLQFLFEYFSETQRNKGNFPGRFSGRQFSNSRSEMNVSTLELGDSALYLCASSPDTYNEQFFGPGTRLTVL.